These 32 T cell receptor beta chains were sequenced from one sample in a study of T cell responses to AZD1222 COVID-19 vaccine. This table comes from immunoSEQ multiplex PCR, and its TCRdb copy is limited to in-frame clones, with some not included. Here the sample spans roughly 80,000 clones, roughly nine tenths being singletons. This specimen consisted of peripheral blood, obtained 28 days after the second AZD1222 dose. These receptors came from an adult who received the AZD1222 COVID-19 vaccine.

This clone has just one count. The V and J genes are TRBV19 and TRBJ1-5; tentative D call: TRBD1 (6 bases). Per germline, CDR1 LNHDA and CDR2 SQIVND (reference sequence). Trimming left V 3 bases short and J 4 bases short, with 7 bases between. The CDR3 totals 13 residues. The CDR3, as DNA: TGTGCCAGTAGTATGGACAGAAATCAGCCCCAGCATTTT. This sequence encodes CASSMDRNQPQHF.

The chain employs TRBV19 and TRBJ1-2; a possible D gene is TRBD1 (5 bases). CDR1 is LNHDA and CDR2 is SQIVND in the germline V gene (reference sequence). The CDR3 is made up of 13 amino acids. V lost 8 bases, J lost 5 bases, and 15 bases lay in between. CDR3 sequence (DNA): TGTGCCAGTCAAATGGGGACCTATTATGGCTACACCTTC. Its translation is CASQMGTYYGYTF.

The J gene is TRBJ2-1, the V gene TRBV7-8; TRBD2 agrees at 7 bases. CDR1 is SGHVS and CDR2 is FQNEAQ in the germline V gene. V was pared by 0 bases and J by 7 bases, with 3 bases of the junction left unmatched. This CDR3 contains 14 residues. The CDR3: CASSLAGGRNEQFF. DNA of the CDR3: TGTGCCAGCAGCTTAGCGGGAGGGCGAAATGAGCAGTTCTTC.

The genes are TRBV27 and TRBJ1-2; tentative D call: TRBD1 (6 bases). There are 15 residues in the CDR3. Germline V gene data show CDR1 as MNHEY and CDR2 as SMNVEV (reference sequence). V lost 6 bases to trimming and J lost 1 base, with 15 bases between them. The CDR3 bases are TGTGCCAGCAGCCCGGACAGCTACCTTAACTATGGCTACACCTTC. Protein product: CASSPDSYLNYGYTF.

This chain links TRBV11-2 with TRBJ2-1; no clear D gene. The V gene's germline CDR1 is SGHAT and CDR2 FQNNGV. Deletions cut 1 base from V and 5 bases from J, with 12 bases between. This CDR3 region has 15 residues. The CDR3 here is CASSLVSGRDNEQFF. The CDR3 DNA reads TGTGCCAGCAGCTTAGTCAGTGGACGGGACAATGAGCAGTTCTTC.

The genes are TRBV5-5 and TRBJ1-4; D uncertain. Germline lookup yields CDR1 SGHKS and CDR2 YYEKEE (reference sequence). This CDR3 is 15 amino acids long. Trimming removed 4 bases from V and 8 bases from J, with 18 bases in between. CDR3 protein: CASSQGLSFREKLFF. The CDR3 bases are TGTGCCAGCAGCCAAGGACTTTCATTTCGGGAAAAACTGTTTTTT.

CDR3 sequence: CASSLTQGARLQPQHF. The CDR3, as DNA: TGTGCCAGCAGCTTAACTCAGGGGGCGCGACTTCAGCCCCAGCATTTT. The V and J genes are TRBV5-8 and TRBJ1-5; 8 nucleotides align to TRBD1. The V and J ends lost 2 bases and 6 bases, in that order; junction bases with no gene match: 10. The germline V gene has CDR1 SGHTS and CDR2 YDEGEE. The CDR3 is 16 amino acids.

J is TRBJ1-2 and V is TRBV19; 8 positions agree with TRBD1. Germline V lookup: CDR1 LNHDA, CDR2 SQIVND (reference sequence). Trimming cost V 5 bases and J 4 bases; bases outside gene matches: 6. The CDR3 has 14 amino acids. CDR3 nucleotides: TGTGCCAGTAGTCCCCGGGACAGGCCCTATGGCTACACCTTC. Translation: CASSPRDRPYGYTF.

This chain connects TRBV6-4 to TRBJ2-3; unclear D gene. The CDR3 loop spans 13 amino acids. V was trimmed by 3 bases and J by 3 bases, leaving 7 bases between them. CDR1 and CDR2 (germline): MRHNA, SNTAGT. CDR3 in amino acids: CASSELPTDTQYF. The CDR3 coding sequence is TGTGCCAGCAGTGAACTTCCAACAGATACGCAGTATTTT.

This chain connects TRBV7-9 to TRBJ1-2; possible D gene TRBD1, 5 bases. CDR3 length equals 13 residues. The germline V and J ends were trimmed by 5 bases and 4 bases, with 11 bases remaining between them. The germline V gene has CDR1 SEHNR and CDR2 FQNEAQ (reference sequence). For the CDR3, the DNA is TGTGCCAGCAGCCCTGGGGGTGGCTATGGCTACACCTTC. Translation: CASSPGGGYGYTF.

The J gene is TRBJ2-1, the V gene TRBV7-3, with 10 nucleotides matching TRBD2. The germline V gene has CDR1 SGHTA and CDR2 FQGTGA. V gave up 1 base and J gave up 8 bases; unmatched junction bases: 8. This CDR3 comprises 16 residues. The CDR3 bases are TGTGCCAGCAGCTTAAATATTGCTAGCGGGAGCTATGAGCAGTTCTTC. Translated, it gives CASSLNIASGSYEQFF. Complete variable domain (other parts from reference TRBV7-3 and TRBJ2-1): GAGVSQTPSNKVTEKGKYVELRCDPISGHTALYWYRQSLGQGPEFLIYFQGTGAADDSGLPNDRFFAVRPEGSVSTLKIQRTERGDSAVYLCASSLNIASGSYEQFFGPGTRLTVL.

This chain connects TRBV11-3 to TRBJ1-3; D possibly corresponds to TRBD1 (5 bases). This CDR3 spans 16 amino acids. V gave up 5 bases and J gave up 0 bases, with 14 bases separating them. In germline, CDR1 is SGHNT, CDR2 YENEEA. The CDR3 reads CASSPGTANSGNTIYF. CDR3 in DNA: TGTGCCAGCAGCCCAGGGACGGCAAACTCTGGAAACACCATATATTTT.

This clone was seen a handful of times. This chain joins TRBV18 and TRBJ2-1, with TRBD2 matching 13 bases. V gave up 5 bases and J gave up 7 bases; unmatched junction bases: 5. CDR1 and CDR2 from the germline V gene are KGHSH and LQKENI. The CDR3 contains 15 residues. This chain's CDR3 is CASSSGTSGVNEQFF. CDR3 in DNA: TGTGCCAGCTCATCCGGGACTAGCGGGGTTAATGAGCAGTTCTTC.

The genes are TRBV5-4 and TRBJ1-1; tentative D call: TRBD1 (5 bases). The CDR3 is made up of 13 amino acids. Trimming shortened V by 0 bases and J by 5 bases, and 8 bases separated the two germline ends. CDR1 and CDR2 (germline): SGHNT, YYREEE (reference sequence). The CDR3 spells CASSLGGVTEAFF. The CDR3 region has the DNA TGTGCCAGCAGCTTGGGGGGGGTGACTGAAGCTTTCTTT. The variable domain in full, with the rest retrieved from reference TRBV5-4 and TRBJ1-1, is ETGVTQSPTHLIKTRGQQVTLRCSSQSGHNTVSWYQQALGQGPQFIFQYYREEENGRGNFPPRFSGLQFPNYSSELNVNALELDDSALYLCASSLGGVTEAFFGQGTRLTVV.

The rearrangement links TRBV4-2 to TRBJ1-1, with a weak D call TRBD1 (5 bases). Looked up from germline, CDR1 is LGHNA and CDR2 is YNFKEQ. V lost 0 bases to trimming and J lost 0 bases, with 5 bases between them. This CDR3 has 14 residues. CDR3 in DNA: TGTGCCAGCAGCCAAGAAGGGGTGAACACTGAAGCTTTCTTT. Amino acid sequence: CASSQEGVNTEAFF.

CDR3 sequence: CASVSGDTEAFF. The CDR3 DNA is TGTGCCAGCGTTTCAGGGGACACTGAAGCTTTCTTT. The chain employs TRBV28 and TRBJ1-1; D perhaps matches TRBD1 (6 bases). Trimming cost V 8 bases and J 3 bases, with 10 bases left between them. Germline V gene data show CDR1 as MDHEN and CDR2 as SYDVKM. The length of the CDR3 is 12 residues.

The chain uses TRBV6-6 and TRBJ1-4; D gene unclear. CDR1 is MNHNY and CDR2 is SVGAGI in the germline V gene (reference sequence). Trimming cost V 7 bases and J 1 base, with 4 bases left between them. This CDR3 contains 12 residues. The CDR3 DNA reads TGTGCCAGCAAGAGAACTAATGAAAAACTGTTTTTT. Its translation: CASKRTNEKLFF.

The V call is TRBV5-1, the J call TRBJ1-2; unclear D gene. The CDR3 covers 15 residues. Germline V gene data show CDR1 as SGHRS and CDR2 as YFSETQ. V was trimmed by 0 bases and J by 1 base, leaving 10 bases between them. The CDR3 nucleotides are TGCGCCAGCAGCTTGGGGGTGCAGTTTAACTATGGCTACACCTTC. It yields the protein CASSLGVQFNYGYTF. Complete variable domain (other parts from reference TRBV5-1 and TRBJ1-2): KAGVTQTPRYLIKTRGQQVTLSCSPISGHRSVSWYQQTPGQGLQFLFEYFSETQRNKGNFPGRFSGRQFSNSRSEMNVSTLELGDSALYLCASSLGVQFNYGYTFGSGTRLTVV.

The V gene is TRBV7-9, the J gene TRBJ2-2; the D gene is possibly TRBD1 (6 bases). CDR3 length: 16 residues. The V and J ends lost 5 bases and 6 bases respectively, with 19 bases between them. Germline V gives CDR1 SEHNR, CDR2 FQNEAQ (reference sequence). CDR3 region: CASSRRDILQSGELFF. The CDR3 nucleotides read TGTGCCAGCAGCCGACGGGACATCCTCCAGTCCGGGGAGCTGTTTTTT.

The V call is TRBV5-6, the J call TRBJ1-2, with D hard to call. V lost 4 bases and J lost 7, with 14 bases in between. This CDR3 contains 13 residues. The germline gives CDR1 SGHDT, CDR2 YYEEEE. CDR3: CASSTDVAIGYTF. The CDR3, as DNA: TGTGCCAGCAGCACGGACGTAGCTATTGGCTACACCTTC.

CDR3 nucleotide sequence: TGTGCCAGCAGTTTCGCAGGGCTCCAAGCTTTCTTT. Its translation: CASSFAGLQAFF. The V call is TRBV5-6, the J call TRBJ1-1; TRBD1 might be the D (5 bases). V shed 5 bases and J shed 9 bases, with 14 bases lying between them. This CDR3 region has 12 residues. Germline loops: CDR1 SGHDT, CDR2 YYEEEE.

This clone was counted a single time. The rearrangement joins TRBV18 to TRBJ1-5; D is possibly TRBD1 (5 bases). Germline V gene data show CDR1 as KGHSH and CDR2 as LQKENI. The length of the CDR3 is 16 residues. V was trimmed by 2 bases and J by 0 bases, leaving 11 bases between them. As DNA, the CDR3 is TGTGCCAGCTCACCAAAGGGCCAGGGTAGCAATCAGCCCCAGCATTTT. Translation gives CASSPKGQGSNQPQHF.

This clone has just one count. V usage is TRBV18 and J usage is TRBJ1-5; TRBD1 matches at 8 bases. The CDR3 is made up of 15 amino acids. CDR1 and CDR2 (germline): KGHSH, LQKENI. The V segment lost 2 bases and the J segment 3 bases; nucleotides outside the gene matches: 3. The DNA for the CDR3 is TGTGCCAGCTCACCAGGGACAGGCCTCAATCAGCCCCAGCATTTT. The encoded protein is CASSPGTGLNQPQHF.

V usage is TRBV5-4 and J usage is TRBJ1-6, with D unclear. The length of the CDR3 is 14 residues. Per the germline V gene, CDR1 is SGHNT and CDR2 is YYREEE (reference sequence). V lost 0 bases and J 7 bases, leaving 8 bases between the germline ends. The CDR3, as DNA: TGTGCCAGCAGCTTGGTAGCGACCAATTCACCCCTCCACTTT. It is translated as CASSLVATNSPLHF. Variable domain in full (rest from reference TRBV5-4 and TRBJ1-6): ETGVTQSPTHLIKTRGQQVTLRCSSQSGHNTVSWYQQALGQGPQFIFQYYREEENGRGNFPPRFSGLQFPNYSSELNVNALELDDSALYLCASSLVATNSPLHFGNGTRLTVT.

The chain is built from TRBV11-3 and TRBJ2-3; D is undetermined. From germline, CDR1 is SGHNT and CDR2 YENEEA. Trimming shortened V by 1 base and J by 6 bases, and 11 bases separated the two germline ends. CDR3 length: 14 residues. CDR3 region: CASSLGDWRDTQYF. CDR3 nucleotides: TGTGCCAGCAGCTTAGGCGATTGGCGGGATACGCAGTATTTT.

The chain carries TRBV27 and TRBJ2-3; 9 bases agree with TRBD2. With 9 bases clipped from V and 6 bases from J, the junction kept 7 bases outside the gene matches. CDR1 and CDR2 (germline): MNHEY, SMNVEV (reference sequence). The CDR3 totals 13 residues. CDR3 amino acids: CASRREGLDTQYF. The DNA of the CDR3 is TGTGCCAGTAGGCGGGAGGGCCTGGATACGCAGTATTTT.

The genes are TRBV7-3 and TRBJ2-5; 7 bases agree with TRBD2. Germline assignment: CDR1 SGHTA and CDR2 FQGTGA. J gave up 2 bases and V 5 bases, and 2 bases lay outside the gene matches. CDR3 length: 13 residues. CDR3 protein: CASSVGGQETQYF. DNA for the CDR3: TGTGCCAGCAGCGTGGGGGGGCAAGAGACCCAGTACTTC. The full variable domain, with the rest looked up from reference TRBV7-3 and TRBJ2-5, is GAGVSQTPSNKVTEKGKYVELRCDPISGHTALYWYRQSLGQGPEFLIYFQGTGAADDSGLPNDRFFAVRPEGSVSTLKIQRTERGDSAVYLCASSVGGQETQYFGPGTRLLVL.

The V gene is TRBV30, the J gene TRBJ1-3; no firm D call. This CDR3 is built from 13 residues. Germline V gives CDR1 GTSNPN, CDR2 SVGIG (reference sequence). The germline V and J ends were trimmed by 0 bases and 8 bases, with 11 bases remaining between them. In nucleotides, the CDR3 is TGTGCCTGGAGTGTAGCCCTTCGGGACACCATATATTTT. Its protein is CAWSVALRDTIYF.

This clone was seen a single time. This chain links TRBV7-9 with TRBJ1-1; D not resolved. The CDR3 is 12 residues long. Trimming took off 1 base at V and 0 bases at J, with 0 bases between the two ends. Per germline, CDR1 SEHNR and CDR2 FQNEAQ (reference sequence). DNA for the CDR3: TGTGCCAGCAGCTTAGTGAACACTGAAGCTTTCTTT. Translated: CASSLVNTEAFF. Filled out from reference TRBV7-9 and TRBJ1-1, the complete variable domain reads DTGVSQNPRHKITKRGQNVTFRCDPISEHNRLYWYRQTLGQGPEFLTYFQNEAQLEKSRLLSDRFSAERPKGSFSTLEIQRTEQGDSAMYLCASSLVNTEAFFGQGTRLTVV.

The rearrangement uses TRBV6-1 and TRBJ2-1, with D hard to call. With 2 bases removed from V and 10 bases from J, the gap between germline ends came to 9 bases. The V gene's germline CDR1 is MNHNS and CDR2 SASEGT. This CDR3 is built from 12 residues. The CDR3 sequence: CASSESRREQFF. The CDR3 region has the DNA TGTGCCAGCAGTGAATCACGGAGAGAGCAGTTCTTC.

V is TRBV19 and J is TRBJ1-2; 7 nucleotides line up with TRBD1. Germline values: CDR1 LNHDA, CDR2 SQIVND (reference sequence). This CDR3 has 14 residues. The trim removed 6 bases at V and 8 bases at J, leaving 12 bases unmatched. CDR3 protein: CASSRQGPLSGYTF. The CDR3 bases are TGTGCCAGTAGCCGACAGGGACCACTTTCGGGCTACACCTTC.

The chain combines TRBV2 with TRBJ2-7; D may be TRBD1 (5 bases). This CDR3 contains 14 residues. Germline assignment: CDR1 SNHLY and CDR2 FYNNEI. Between the trimmed V and J ends, which lost 5 bases and 2 bases, there was a span of 13 bases. The DNA of the CDR3 is TGTGCCAGCAGTCTGGTCGCGGACACCTACGAGCAGTACTTC. Translating gives CASSLVADTYEQYF.